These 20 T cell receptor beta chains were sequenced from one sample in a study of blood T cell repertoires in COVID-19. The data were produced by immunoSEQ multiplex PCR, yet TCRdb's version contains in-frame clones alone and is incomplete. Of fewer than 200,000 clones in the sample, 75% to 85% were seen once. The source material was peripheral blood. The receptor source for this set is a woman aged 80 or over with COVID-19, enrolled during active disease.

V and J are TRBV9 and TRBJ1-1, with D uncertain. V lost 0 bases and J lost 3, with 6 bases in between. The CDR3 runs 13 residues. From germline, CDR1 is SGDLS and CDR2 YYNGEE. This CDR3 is CASSVAGDTEAFF. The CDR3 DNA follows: TGTGCCAGCAGCGTAGCCGGGGACACTGAAGCTTTCTTT. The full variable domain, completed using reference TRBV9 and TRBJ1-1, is DSGVTQTPKHLITATGQRVTLRCSPRSGDLSVYWYQQSLDQGLQFLIQYYNGEERAKGNILERFSAQQFPDLHSELNLSSLELGDSALYFCASSVAGDTEAFFGQGTRLTVV.

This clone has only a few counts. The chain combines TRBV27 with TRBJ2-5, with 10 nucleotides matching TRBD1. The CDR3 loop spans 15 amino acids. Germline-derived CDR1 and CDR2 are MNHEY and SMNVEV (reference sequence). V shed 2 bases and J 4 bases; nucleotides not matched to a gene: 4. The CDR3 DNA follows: TGTGCCAGCAGTTTACGGGGGGACAGGGGAGAGACCCAGTACTTC. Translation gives CASSLRGDRGETQYF.

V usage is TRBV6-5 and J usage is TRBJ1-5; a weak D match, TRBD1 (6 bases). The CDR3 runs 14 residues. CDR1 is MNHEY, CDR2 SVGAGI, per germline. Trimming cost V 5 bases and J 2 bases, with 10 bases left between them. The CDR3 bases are TGTGCCAGCAGTCAGCGGACAGGCAATCAGCCCCAGCATTTT. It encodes CASSQRTGNQPQHF.

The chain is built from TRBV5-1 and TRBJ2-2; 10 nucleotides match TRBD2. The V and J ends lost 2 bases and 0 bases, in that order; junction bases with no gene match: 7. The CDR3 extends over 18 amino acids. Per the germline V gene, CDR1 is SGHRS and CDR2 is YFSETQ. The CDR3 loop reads CASSFLLAGESNTGELFF. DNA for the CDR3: TGCGCCAGCAGCTTCCTCCTAGCGGGGGAATCGAACACCGGGGAGCTGTTTTTT.

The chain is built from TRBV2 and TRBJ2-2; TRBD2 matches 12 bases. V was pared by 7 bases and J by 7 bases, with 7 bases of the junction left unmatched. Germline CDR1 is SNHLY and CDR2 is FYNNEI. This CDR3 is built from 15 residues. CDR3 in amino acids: CASIPTSGGGGELFF. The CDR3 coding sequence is TGTGCCAGCATCCCGACTAGCGGGGGCGGCGGGGAGCTGTTTTTT.

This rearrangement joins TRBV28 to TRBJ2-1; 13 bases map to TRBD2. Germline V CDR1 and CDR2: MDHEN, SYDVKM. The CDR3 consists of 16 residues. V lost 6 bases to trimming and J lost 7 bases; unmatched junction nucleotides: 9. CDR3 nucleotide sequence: TGTGCCAGCAGGCGCCGACTAGCGGGAGGTGAAAATGAGCAGTTCTTC. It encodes CASRRRLAGGENEQFF.

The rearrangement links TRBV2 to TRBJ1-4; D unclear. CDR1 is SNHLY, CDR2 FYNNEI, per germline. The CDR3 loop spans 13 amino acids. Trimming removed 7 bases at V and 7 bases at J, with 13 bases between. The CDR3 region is CASTYSRTEKLFF. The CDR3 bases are TGTGCCAGCACCTATTCGCGAACTGAAAAACTGTTTTTT.

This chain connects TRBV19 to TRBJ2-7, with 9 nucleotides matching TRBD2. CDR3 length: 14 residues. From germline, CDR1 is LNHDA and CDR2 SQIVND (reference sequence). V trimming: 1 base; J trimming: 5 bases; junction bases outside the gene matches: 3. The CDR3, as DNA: TGTGCCAGTAGTATAGTGGGACTAGCCAACGAGCAGTACTTC. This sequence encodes CASSIVGLANEQYF.

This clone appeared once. DNA of the CDR3: TGTGCCAGCCAGCTAGTAGCCCAAGAGACCCAGTACTTC. Residues: CASQLVAQETQYF. The chain joins TRBV6-5 to TRBJ2-5; no clear D. This CDR3 region has 13 residues. Deletions cut 8 bases from V and 1 base from J, with 11 bases between. Germline lookup yields CDR1 MNHEY and CDR2 SVGAGI.

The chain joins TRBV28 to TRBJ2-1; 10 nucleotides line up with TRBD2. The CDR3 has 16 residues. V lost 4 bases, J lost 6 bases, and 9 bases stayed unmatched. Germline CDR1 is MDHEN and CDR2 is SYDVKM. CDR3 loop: CASSYPGTSESNEQFF. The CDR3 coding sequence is TGTGCCAGCAGTTACCCCGGGACTAGCGAGTCCAATGAGCAGTTCTTC.

The DNA of the CDR3 is TGTGCCAGCAGTTACGGGACACCGATTAACTATGGCTACACCTTC. It specifies CASSYGTPINYGYTF. The V call is TRBV6-5, the J call TRBJ1-2; a possible D gene is TRBD1 (6 bases). The CDR3 runs 15 residues. Trimming removed 2 bases at V and 1 base at J, with 11 bases between. Germline assignment: CDR1 MNHEY and CDR2 SVGAGI.

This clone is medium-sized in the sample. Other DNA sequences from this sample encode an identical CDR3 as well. CDR3 nucleotides: TGTGCCAGCAGTGAATCGGGGGACGAGCAGTACTTC. The encoded protein is CASSESGDEQYF. The chain couples TRBV2 to TRBJ2-7; D might be TRBD2 (6 bases). Germline V gene sequence: CDR1 SNHLY, CDR2 FYNNEI. This CDR3 is built from 12 residues. V lost 2 bases to trimming and J lost 5 bases, with 7 bases between them. The full variable domain, completed using reference TRBV2 and TRBJ2-7, is EPEVTQTPSHQVTQMGQEVILRCVPISNHLYFYWYRQILGQKVEFLVSFYNNEISEKSEIFDDQFSVERPDGSNFTLKIRSTKLEDSAMYFCASSESGDEQYFGPGTRLTVT.

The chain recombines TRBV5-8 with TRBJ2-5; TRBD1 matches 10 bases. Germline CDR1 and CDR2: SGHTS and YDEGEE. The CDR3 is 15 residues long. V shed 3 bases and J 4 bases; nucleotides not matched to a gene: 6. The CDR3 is CASSYGTGAGETQYF. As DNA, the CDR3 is TGTGCCAGCAGCTATGGGACAGGGGCGGGAGAGACCCAGTACTTC. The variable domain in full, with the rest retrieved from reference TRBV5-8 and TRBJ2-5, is EAGVTQSPTHLIKTRGQQATLRCSPISGHTSVYWYQQALGLGLQFLLWYDEGEERNRGNFPPRFSGRQFPNYSSELNVNALELEDSALYLCASSYGTGAGETQYFGPGTRLLVL.

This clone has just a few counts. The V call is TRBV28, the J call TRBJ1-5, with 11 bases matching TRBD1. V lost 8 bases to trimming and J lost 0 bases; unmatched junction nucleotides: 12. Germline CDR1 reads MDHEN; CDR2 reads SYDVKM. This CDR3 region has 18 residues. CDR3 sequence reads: CASRRRDRGFYSNQPQHF. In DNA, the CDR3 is TGTGCCAGCCGACGTCGGGACAGGGGGTTCTATAGCAATCAGCCCCAGCATTTT.

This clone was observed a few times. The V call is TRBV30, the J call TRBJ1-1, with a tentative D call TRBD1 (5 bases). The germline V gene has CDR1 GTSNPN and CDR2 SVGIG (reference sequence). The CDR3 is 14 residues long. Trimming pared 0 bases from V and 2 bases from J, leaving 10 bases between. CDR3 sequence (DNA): TGTGCCTGGAGTGTACGGGGACTAAACACTGAAGCTTTCTTT. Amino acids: CAWSVRGLNTEAFF.

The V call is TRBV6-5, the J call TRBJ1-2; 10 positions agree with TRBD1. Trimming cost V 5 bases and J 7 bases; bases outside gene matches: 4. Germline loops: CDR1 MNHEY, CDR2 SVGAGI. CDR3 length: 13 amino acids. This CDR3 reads CASSPGTGVGYTF. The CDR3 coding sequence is TGTGCCAGCAGTCCCGGGACAGGGGTTGGCTACACCTTC.

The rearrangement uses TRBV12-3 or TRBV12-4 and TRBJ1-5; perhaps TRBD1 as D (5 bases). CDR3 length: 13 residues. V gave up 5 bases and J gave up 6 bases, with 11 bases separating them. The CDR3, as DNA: TGTGCCAGCAGTCAAACAGGTGGTCAGCCCCAGCATTTT. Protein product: CASSQTGGQPQHF.

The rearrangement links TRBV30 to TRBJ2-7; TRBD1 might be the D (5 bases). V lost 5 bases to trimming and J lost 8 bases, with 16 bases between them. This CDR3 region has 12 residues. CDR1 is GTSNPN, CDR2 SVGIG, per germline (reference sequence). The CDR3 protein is CAWAGPLMKQYF. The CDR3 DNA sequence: TGTGCCTGGGCAGGGCCTTTGATGAAGCAGTACTTC.

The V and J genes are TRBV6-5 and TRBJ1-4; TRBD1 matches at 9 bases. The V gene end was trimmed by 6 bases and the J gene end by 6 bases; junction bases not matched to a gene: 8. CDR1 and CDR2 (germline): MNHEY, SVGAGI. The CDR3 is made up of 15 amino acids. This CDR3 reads CASRLTGTGYEKLFF. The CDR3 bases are TGTGCCAGCAGACTAACCGGGACAGGGTATGAAAAACTGTTTTTT.

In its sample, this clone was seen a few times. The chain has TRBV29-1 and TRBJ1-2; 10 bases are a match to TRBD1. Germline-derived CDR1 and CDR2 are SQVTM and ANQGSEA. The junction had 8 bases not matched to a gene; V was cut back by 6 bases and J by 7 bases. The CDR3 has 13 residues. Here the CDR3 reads CSVDQTGGLGYTF. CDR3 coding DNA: TGCAGCGTAGACCAGACAGGGGGCCTTGGCTACACCTTC.